These 19 T cell receptor beta chains came from one sample sequenced in a study of early T cells in non-severe SARS-CoV-2 infection. TCRdb independently ran MiXCR on the 5' RACE reads; one entry per CDR3 protein. The sample contains about 21,000 distinct CDR3 sequences, approximately 5% of which appear only once. The sequencing input was whole blood. Source of these receptors: an adult who was a healthcare worker with PCR-confirmed SARS-CoV-2 infection or an uninfected control (not recorded which).

This clonotype showed up just a few times. The J gene is TRBJ1-4, the V gene TRBV18; no firm D call. V lost 3 bases to trimming and J lost 5 bases, with 10 bases between them. Germline-derived CDR1 and CDR2 are KGHSH and LQKENI. The CDR3 is made up of 14 amino acids. The CDR3: CASSPNTRNEKLFF. The CDR3 DNA sequence: TGTGCCAGCTCACCTAATACGAGGAATGAAAAACTGTTTTTT. The complete variable domain, with remaining parts taken from reference TRBV18 and TRBJ1-4, reads NAGVMQNPRHLVRRRGQEARLRCSPMKGHSHVYWYRQLPEEGLKFMVYLQKENIIDESGMPKERFSAEFPKEGPSILRIQQVVRGDSAAYFCASSPNTRNEKLFFGSGTQLSVL.

The chain couples TRBV7-9 to TRBJ1-5; the D gene is possibly TRBD1 (5 bases). Germline V gives CDR1 SEHNR, CDR2 FQNEAQ (reference sequence). V dropped 1 base and J dropped 7 bases, with 8 bases sitting between them. The CDR3 extends over 13 amino acids. CDR3 in DNA: TGTGCCAGCAGCTTAGGACAGTTCCAGCCCCAGCATTTT. Translated: CASSLGQFQPQHF.

This clonotype appeared a few times. The junction differs from germline at one of its ends, possibly a read error. The rearrangement links TRBV18 to TRBJ2-6; 7 nucleotides agree with TRBD2. This CDR3 has 17 residues. Per germline, CDR1 KGHSH and CDR2 LQKENI. In nucleotides, the CDR3 is TGTGCCAGCTCACCAGGGATCCCCATGGGAGGGGTCAACGTCCTGACTTTC. Its protein is CASSPGIPMGGVNVLTF.

The table lists this clonotype with many counts. The chain employs TRBV7-8 and TRBJ2-3; maybe TRBD2 (6 bases). This CDR3 has 15 residues. The V end lost 5 bases, the J end lost 0 bases, and 12 bases lay between the germline ends. CDR1 and CDR2 (germline): SGHVS, FQNEAQ. The CDR3 DNA is TGTGCCAGCAGCCTCGCGGGGAGAAGCACAGATACGCAGTATTTT. Residues: CASSLAGRSTDTQYF. Full variable domain (rest looked up from reference TRBV7-8 and TRBJ2-3): GAGVSQSPRYKVAKRGQDVALRCDPISGHVSLFWYQQALGQGPEFLTYFQNEAQLDKSGLPSDRFFAERPEGSVSTLKIQRTQQEDSAVYLCASSLAGRSTDTQYFGPGTRLTVL.

The chain has TRBV6-5 and TRBJ2-3, with D perhaps matching TRBD2 (5 bases). Deletions cut 6 bases from V and 0 bases from J, with 13 bases between. This CDR3 contains 15 residues. Germline V gene lookup returns CDR1 MNHEY and CDR2 SVGAGI. The CDR3 reads CASSSFTRSTDTQYF. The CDR3 DNA reads as TGTGCCAGCAGCTCGTTCACTAGGAGCACAGATACGCAGTATTTT.

This clonotype has at least ten counts. This sequence joins TRBV11-2 and TRBJ1-1; D is unresolved. This CDR3 has 14 amino acids. Trimming took 5 bases from V and 1 from J, leaving 11 bases between them. Germline V gene data show CDR1 as SGHAT and CDR2 as FQNNGV. DNA for the CDR3: TGTGCCAGCAGCCCAGGCCCGGCGAACACTGAAGCTTTCTTT. This codes for CASSPGPANTEAFF.

The rearrangement links TRBV14 to TRBJ2-7; TRBD1 aligns across 7 bases. The trim removed 4 bases at V and 1 base at J, leaving 4 bases unmatched. There are 14 residues in the CDR3. Germline V lookup: CDR1 SGHDN, CDR2 FVKESK. CDR3 sequence (DNA): TGTGCCAGCAGCCCCCGGGACAGATCCTACGAGCAGTACTTC. Translated: CASSPRDRSYEQYF.

About this clonotype itself: A much larger clonotype is one base distant, so this may be a read error. The V and J genes are TRBV2 and TRBJ2-2, with no clear D. V lost 6 bases and J 6 bases, leaving 11 bases between the germline ends. This CDR3 region has 13 residues. CDR1 is SNHLY, CDR2 FYNNEI, per germline. CDR3 sequence: CASRDIRAGELFF. CDR3 DNA sequence: TGTGCCAGCAGGGATATCCGGGCCGGGGAGCTGTTTTTT.

This clonotype was observed many times. The J gene is TRBJ2-7, the V gene TRBV30, with D tentatively TRBD2 (5 bases). The V gene's germline CDR1 is GTSNPN and CDR2 SVGIG (reference sequence). Trimming left V 0 bases short and J 6 bases short, with 18 bases between. This CDR3 region has 15 residues. The CDR3 DNA reads TGTGCCTGGAGTGTACGGCAGAGCGGTTCGTCCGAGCAGTACTTC. Its translation is CAWSVRQSGSSEQYF.

The rearrangement joins TRBV7-9 to TRBJ2-3, with a possible D match to TRBD2 (6 bases). Trimming shortened V by 4 bases and J by 5 bases, and 10 bases separated the two germline ends. The CDR3 has 13 amino acids. Germline CDR1 SEHNR, CDR2 FQNEAQ (reference sequence). This CDR3 reads CASSWGDRDTQYF. The CDR3 DNA is TGTGCCAGCAGCTGGGGGGACCGAGATACGCAGTATTTT. Full variable domain (rest looked up from reference TRBV7-9 and TRBJ2-3): DTGVSQNPRHKITKRGQNVTFRCDPISEHNRLYWYRQTLGQGPEFLTYFQNEAQLEKSRLLSDRFSAERPKGSFSTLEIQRTEQGDSAMYLCASSWGDRDTQYFGPGTRLTVL.

This clonotype was found a few times. With a much larger clone just one base away, this may be a read error. The rearrangement uses TRBV6-6 and TRBJ1-6; D is perhaps TRBD1 (5 bases). The CDR3 is made up of 17 amino acids. CDR1 and CDR2 (germline): MNHNY, SVGAGI (reference sequence). V was shortened by 2 bases and J by 7 bases, with 18 bases between the two germline ends. The CDR3 spells CASSYAGPGPGNSPLHF. The CDR3 nucleotides are TGTGCCAGCAGTTACGCCGGCCCAGGGCCCGGCAATTCACCCCTCCACTTT.

In its sample, this clonotype was seen many times. The rearrangement links TRBV20-1 to TRBJ2-5; no definite D call. The CDR3 has 13 residues. The germline V gene has CDR1 DFQATT and CDR2 SNEGSKA (reference sequence). V was pared by 1 base and J by 4 bases, with 10 bases between. The CDR3 DNA sequence: TGCAGTGCTAGAGCTGGGCAGCTAGAGACCCAGTACTTC. Translated: CSARAGQLETQYF.

This clonotype was seen ten or more times. The gene calls are TRBV7-6 and TRBJ2-3; D unresolved. V shed 1 base and J shed 2 bases, with 7 bases lying between them. The germline V gene encodes CDR1 SGHVS and CDR2 FNYEAQ. This CDR3 has 14 residues. In DNA form, the CDR3 reads TGTGCCAGCAGCTTAGTTGACTTCACAGATACGCAGTATTTT. Translating it yields CASSLVDFTDTQYF.

By share, this clonotype ranks as medium-sized. The chain employs TRBV4-3 and TRBJ1-1; D call uncertain. Trimming took 1 base from V and 1 from J, leaving 16 bases between them. Germline V gene data show CDR1 as LGHNA and CDR2 as YSLEER. The CDR3 runs to 17 residues. In nucleotides, the CDR3 is TGCGCCAGCAGCCAAGCGCGAGGGAGAGATTGGAACACTGAAGCTTTCTTT. This gives the protein CASSQARGRDWNTEAFF.

The V gene is TRBV5-1, the J gene TRBJ2-7, with 7 bases fitting TRBD2. Trimming removed 4 bases from V and 2 bases from J; junction bases left unmatched: 3. The germline gives CDR1 SGHRS, CDR2 YFSETQ. The CDR3 has 13 amino acids. CDR3 in DNA: TGCGCCAGCAGCCCCGGACTAGCCTACGAGCAGTACTTC. Residues: CASSPGLAYEQYF.

As concerns this clonotype: A much larger clone differs by one base, so this may be a read error. The genes are TRBV2 and TRBJ2-3; D may be TRBD1 (5 bases). The DNA end is a closer match to TRBJ1-5, so the J assignment may be wrong. This CDR3 has 12 amino acids. CDR1 and CDR2 from the germline V gene are SNHLY and FYNNEI. The CDR3, as DNA: TGTGCCAGCAAGACAGACACAGATACGCAGCATTTT. Translating gives CASKTDTDTQHF.

J is TRBJ2-7 and V is TRBV7-2; TRBD2 aligns across 11 bases. Germline V gives CDR1 SGHTA, CDR2 FQGNSA. V shed 1 base, J shed 7 bases, and the junction held 9 bases outside the gene matches. This CDR3 is built from 16 residues. CDR3 nucleotides: TGTGCCAGCAGCTTAGAGACTAGCGGGGCTTCCGGGGAGCAGTACTTC. Translated, it gives CASSLETSGASGEQYF.

This clonotype has at least ten counts. The rearrangement links TRBV12-3 or TRBV12-4 to TRBJ1-5; D is uncertain. The CDR3 is 14 residues long. Trimming took off 3 bases at V and 7 bases at J, with 13 bases between the two ends. In DNA form, the CDR3 reads TGTGCCAGCAGTTTGGACTCCCCAAACCAGCCCCAGCATTTT. The encoded protein is CASSLDSPNQPQHF.

This chain joins TRBV6-5 and TRBJ2-3; D possibly corresponds to TRBD2 (7 bases). This CDR3 spans 14 amino acids. The V and J ends lost 7 bases and 2 bases respectively, with 13 bases between them. Looked up from germline, CDR1 is MNHEY and CDR2 is SVGAGI. The CDR3 DNA reads as TGTGCCAGCACCGCGGGGGCCTTCACAGATACGCAGTATTTT. Amino acids: CASTAGAFTDTQYF.